The next 2 T cell receptor beta chains were all read from a single sample in a study of blood T cell repertoires in COVID-19. Sequencing was performed with immunoSEQ multiplex PCR; in TCRdb, only in-frame clones are kept and a portion is missing. The table includes about 130,000 clones, approximately 85% detected once. The sequenced sample consisted of peripheral blood. The receptors come from a human donor in a cohort sampled during active COVID-19.

This chain links TRBV2 with TRBJ1-2, with 9 bases aligning to TRBD1. V shed 8 bases and J 5 bases; nucleotides not matched to a gene: 6. The CDR3 runs 13 residues. Germline CDR1 is SNHLY and CDR2 is FYNNEI. CDR3 DNA: TGTGCCAGCGGGGACAGGGAGTTGTATGGCTACACCTTC. Encoded protein: CASGDRELYGYTF.

This chain links TRBV4-3 with TRBJ2-2; tentatively, D is TRBD2 (5 bases). The CDR3 consists of 13 residues. Trimming left V 3 bases short and J 7 bases short, with 9 bases between. From germline, CDR1 is LGHNA and CDR2 YSLEER. The CDR3: CASSQAGGGELFF. The CDR3, as DNA: TGCGCCAGCAGCCAGGCGGGCGGCGGGGAGCTGTTTTTT.